Listed here are 16 T cell receptor beta chains from one sample, sequenced in a study of blood T cell repertoires in COVID-19. Clones were sequenced by immunoSEQ multiplex PCR, and TCRdb holds only the in-frame ones, with some missing. Seen here are 200,000 to 300,000 clones, roughly 85% observed once, and the top ten hold approximately 8.2%. Sequenced material: PBMCs or T cells enriched from blood (not recorded which). The receptors were sampled from a woman in her fifties or sixties with acute COVID-19.

The CDR3 is CASSQPGDVTEAFF. DNA of the CDR3: TGTGCCAGCAGCCAGCCAGGGGATGTCACTGAAGCTTTCTTT. The chain joins TRBV5-4 to TRBJ1-1; D possibly corresponds to TRBD1 (6 bases). In germline, CDR1 is SGHNT, CDR2 YYREEE (reference sequence). Trimming removed 4 bases from V and 4 bases from J, with 14 bases in between. This CDR3 spans 14 amino acids.

The J gene is TRBJ1-3, the V gene TRBV21-1; TRBD1 was called by the table and not checked on the DNA. TRBV21-1 is a listed pseudogene. The CDR3 length is 17 residues. The CDR3 loop is CASSTQGQGESGNTIYF. As DNA, the CDR3 is TGTGCCAGCAGCACCCAAGGACAGGGGGAATCTGGAAACACCATATATTTT.

The V and J genes are TRBV10-3 and TRBJ2-5; 9 nucleotides match TRBD2. The germline V gene encodes CDR1 ENHRY and CDR2 SYGVKD. This CDR3 has 15 residues. Trimming at V came to 2 bases and at J to 0 bases, leaving 1 base not matched to a gene. In DNA, the CDR3 is TGTGCCATCAGTGAGCTAGCGGGGTACCAAGAGACCCAGTACTTC. Translated, it gives CAISELAGYQETQYF.

CDR3 region: CASSISGTANEKLFF. For the CDR3, the DNA is TGTGCCAGTAGTATTTCGGGGACAGCCAATGAAAAACTGTTTTTT. This rearrangement joins TRBV19 to TRBJ1-4; 7 bases map to TRBD1. CDR1 and CDR2 from the germline V gene are LNHDA and SQIVND (reference sequence). J gave up 5 bases and V 3 bases, and 6 bases lay outside the gene matches. The CDR3 extends over 15 amino acids.

The table lists this clone with a few counts. This chain uses TRBV7-9 with TRBJ1-5; 9 bases are a match to TRBD1. CDR1 and CDR2 from the germline V gene are SEHNR and FQNEAQ (reference sequence). The CDR3 is 13 amino acids. V lost 7 bases, J lost 8 bases, and 6 bases stayed unmatched. The CDR3 DNA follows: TGTGCCAGCACCCGACAGGGGGGAGAGCCCCAGCATTTT. It specifies CASTRQGGEPQHF.

The V gene is TRBV3-1 (or the pseudogene TRBV3-2), the J gene TRBJ2-7, with TRBD1 as a possible D gene (5 bases). V lost 3 bases and J lost 2, with 11 bases in between. The CDR3 extends over 14 amino acids. Germline CDR1 and CDR2: LGHDT and YNNKEL (reference sequence). CDR3 DNA sequence: TGTGCCAGCAGCCAGTCACAGGTACCCTACGAGCAGTACTTC. Translated, it gives CASSQSQVPYEQYF.

This clone was observed a handful of times. The chain couples TRBV7-8 to TRBJ2-5; 7 positions match TRBD2. The CDR3 is 15 residues long. Germline loops: CDR1 SGHVS, CDR2 FQNEAQ. V lost 5 bases and J lost 0; bases outside the gene matches: 6. Here the CDR3 DNA reads TGTGCCAGCAGCATTGACAGCGGGGACCAAGAGACCCAGTACTTC. It translates to CASSIDSGDQETQYF.

This clone was seen a few times. The J gene is TRBJ2-7, the V gene TRBV7-2, with 7 bases matching TRBD2. This CDR3 has 16 amino acids. CDR1 is SGHTA and CDR2 is FQGNSA in the germline V gene. V shed 1 base, J shed 0 bases, and the junction held 6 bases outside the gene matches. Here the CDR3 reads CASSLVAGSSSYEQYF. Written as DNA, the CDR3 is TGTGCCAGCAGCTTAGTAGCGGGTTCCAGCTCCTACGAGCAGTACTTC.

The chain joins TRBV6-5 to TRBJ1-5, with 8 bases aligning to TRBD1. CDR1 and CDR2 (germline): MNHEY, SVGAGI. Trimming cost V 6 bases and J 9 bases; bases outside gene matches: 10. The CDR3 loop spans 14 amino acids. The CDR3 reads CASSSGQGVGPQHF. CDR3 DNA sequence: TGTGCCAGCAGCTCCGGACAGGGCGTCGGGCCCCAGCATTTT.

The chain uses TRBV2 and TRBJ2-1; D is uncertain. V lost 5 bases and J 2 bases, leaving 10 bases between the germline ends. There are 14 residues in the CDR3. Germline values: CDR1 SNHLY, CDR2 FYNNEI. CDR3 sequence (DNA): TGTGCCAGCAGTCGACTGCAAGCCTACAATGAGCAGTTCTTC. Protein sequence: CASSRLQAYNEQFF. The entire variable domain, with the rest obtained from reference TRBV2 and TRBJ2-1, is as follows: EPEVTQTPSHQVTQMGQEVILRCVPISNHLYFYWYRQILGQKVEFLVSFYNNEISEKSEIFDDQFSVERPDGSNFTLKIRSTKLEDSAMYFCASSRLQAYNEQFFGPGTRLTVL.

The chain recombines TRBV6-2 or TRBV6-3 with TRBJ1-2; maybe TRBD1 (5 bases). V shed 5 bases and J shed 5 bases, with 9 bases lying between them. The CDR3 is made up of 12 amino acids. Germline CDR1 and CDR2: MNHEY and SVGEGT. CDR3 amino acids: CASSTDRYGYTF. The CDR3 coding sequence is TGTGCCAGCAGTACCGACAGATATGGCTACACCTTC.

The chain employs TRBV7-3 and TRBJ2-3; 7 bases agree with TRBD1. The CDR3 sequence is 15 residues long. The germline CDR1 and CDR2 sequences are SGHTA and FQGTGA. With 4 bases clipped from V and 6 bases from J, the junction kept 10 bases outside the gene matches. The CDR3 here is CASSSGQFPPDTQYF. The CDR3 DNA is TGTGCCAGCAGCTCGGGACAGTTTCCTCCGGATACGCAGTATTTT. Based on the CDR3 plus reference TRBV7-3 and TRBJ2-3, the full variable domain is GAGVSQTPSNKVTEKGKYVELRCDPISGHTALYWYRQSLGQGPEFLIYFQGTGAADDSGLPNDRFFAVRPEGSVSTLKIQRTERGDSAVYLCASSSGQFPPDTQYFGPGTRLTVL.

This clone was seen once. This chain links TRBV19 with TRBJ2-2; possible D gene TRBD1, 6 bases. Germline assignment: CDR1 LNHDA and CDR2 SQIVND (reference sequence). The CDR3 totals 17 residues. Trimming took 4 bases from V and 3 from J, leaving 18 bases between them. The CDR3 is CASSTIQADRDTGELFF. The CDR3 nucleotides read TGTGCCAGTAGTACGATTCAAGCGGACAGAGACACCGGGGAGCTGTTTTTT.

This chain uses TRBV11-2 with TRBJ1-6, with 12 bases aligning to TRBD1. The CDR3 has 16 residues. CDR1 is SGHAT and CDR2 is FQNNGV in the germline V gene. The ends lost 5 bases at V and 10 bases at J; junction bases unmatched: 9. The CDR3 here is CASSHNRDRGLSPLHF. DNA of the CDR3: TGTGCCAGCAGCCACAACCGGGACAGGGGGCTATCACCCCTCCACTTT.

The chain recombines TRBV6-5 with TRBJ2-7; 9 bases fit TRBD1. CDR1 is MNHEY, CDR2 SVGAGI, per germline. CDR3 length equals 15 residues. The trim removed 0 bases at V and 3 bases at J, leaving 3 bases unmatched. The CDR3 coding sequence is TGTGCCAGCAGTTACTCGAGGGACAGGGTCTACGAGCAGTACTTC. Its protein product is CASSYSRDRVYEQYF.

This clone was observed a few times. This chain uses TRBV10-3 with TRBJ1-3, with TRBD1 as a possible D gene (5 bases). The CDR3 has 15 amino acids. Looked up from germline, CDR1 is ENHRY and CDR2 is SYGVKD. V lost 3 bases and J lost 4, with 13 bases in between. The CDR3 DNA sequence: TGTGCCATCAGTGACTGGGCAGGGCCAGGAAACACCATATATTTT. Residues: CAISDWAGPGNTIYF.